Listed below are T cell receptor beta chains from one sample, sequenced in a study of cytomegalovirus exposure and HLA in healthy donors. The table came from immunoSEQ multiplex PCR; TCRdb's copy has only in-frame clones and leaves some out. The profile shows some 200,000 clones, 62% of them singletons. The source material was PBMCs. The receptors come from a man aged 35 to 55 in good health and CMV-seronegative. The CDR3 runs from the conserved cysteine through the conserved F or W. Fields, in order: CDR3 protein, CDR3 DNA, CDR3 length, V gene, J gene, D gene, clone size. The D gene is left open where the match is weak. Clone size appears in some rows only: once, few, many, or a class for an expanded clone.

CDR3aa: CAISGRGLGHEQYF; CDR3nt: TGTGCCATCAGTGGGAGGGGCTTAGGGCACGAGCAGTACTTC; len: 14; v_gene: TRBV10-3; j_gene: TRBJ2-7; d_gene: -; abundance: -
CDR3aa: CASSKASSGSSYNEQFF; CDR3nt: TGTGCCAGCAGCAAAGCTTCTAGCGGGAGCTCCTACAATGAGCAGTTCTTC; len: 17; v_gene: TRBV21-1; j_gene: TRBJ2-1; d_gene: -; abundance: once
CDR3aa: CASSLFVGGGTDTQYF; CDR3nt: TGTGCCAGCAGCTTGTTTGTCGGGGGGGGCACAGATACGCAGTATTTT; len: 16; v_gene: TRBV5-4; j_gene: TRBJ2-3; d_gene: TRBD2; abundance: -
CDR3aa: CASTTGTAGTEAFF; CDR3nt: TGCGCCAGCACCACCGGGACAGCGGGTACTGAAGCTTTCTTT; len: 14; v_gene: TRBV5-1; j_gene: TRBJ1-1; d_gene: TRBD1; abundance: -
CDR3aa: CASSDYGTGIGEKLFF; CDR3nt: TGTGCCAGCAGTGACTATGGGACAGGAATAGGGGAAAAACTGTTTTTT; len: 16; v_gene: TRBV6-1; j_gene: TRBJ1-4; d_gene: TRBD1; abundance: -
CDR3aa: CASSLVGGQGATEAFF; CDR3nt: TGTGCCAGCAGCTTAGTTGGCGGACAGGGGGCTACTGAAGCTTTCTTT; len: 16; v_gene: TRBV7-2; j_gene: TRBJ1-1; d_gene: TRBD1; abundance: few
CDR3aa: CACHVEVEQYF; CDR3nt: TGTGCCTGCCATGTGGAGGTCGAGCAGTACTTC; len: 11; v_gene: TRBV30; j_gene: TRBJ2-7; d_gene: -; abundance: -
CDR3aa: CASSPIRGSLTKNIQYF; CDR3nt: TGTGCCAGTAGTCCCATCAGGGGATCCCTGACCAAAAACATTCAGTACTTC; len: 17; v_gene: TRBV19; j_gene: TRBJ2-4; d_gene: -; abundance: once
CDR3aa: CASSLDLAGGEDTQYF; CDR3nt: TGTGCCAGCAGCTTAGATCTAGCGGGAGGAGAAGATACGCAGTATTTT; len: 16; v_gene: TRBV5-6; j_gene: TRBJ2-3; d_gene: TRBD2; abundance: -
CDR3aa: CASSVQGASSYNSPLHF; CDR3nt: TGTGCCAGCAGTGTACAGGGGGCGAGCTCCTATAATTCACCCCTCCACTTT; len: 17; v_gene: TRBV2; j_gene: TRBJ1-6; d_gene: TRBD1; abundance: -
CDR3aa: CAISDSDRVLFYGYTF; CDR3nt: TGTGCCATCAGTGACTCCGATCGGGTCCTTTTCTATGGCTACACCTTC; len: 16; v_gene: TRBV10-3; j_gene: TRBJ1-2; d_gene: -; abundance: few
CDR3aa: CASSSNQGYNEQFF; CDR3nt: TGCGCCAGCAGTAGTAATCAGGGCTACAATGAGCAGTTCTTC; len: 14; v_gene: TRBV5-1; j_gene: TRBJ2-1; d_gene: -; abundance: -
CDR3aa: CASSLAVGGTEAFF; CDR3nt: TGTGCCAGCAGCTTGGCCGTAGGGGGCACTGAAGCTTTCTTT; len: 14; v_gene: TRBV7-2; j_gene: TRBJ1-1; d_gene: -; abundance: -
CDR3aa: CASSLVRGADTQYF; CDR3nt: TGTGCCAGCAGCTTAGTACGGGGGGCAGATACGCAGTATTTT; len: 14; v_gene: TRBV7-2; j_gene: TRBJ2-3; d_gene: TRBD2; abundance: few
CDR3aa: CASRKGTGMSEQYF; CDR3nt: TGTGCCAGCAGGAAGGGGACAGGCATGAGCGAGCAGTACTTC; len: 14; v_gene: TRBV5-1; j_gene: TRBJ2-7; d_gene: TRBD1; abundance: -
CDR3aa: CASSAGRGTEAFF; CDR3nt: TGTGCCAGCAGTGCGGGTAGGGGGACTGAAGCTTTCTTT; len: 13; v_gene: TRBV6-4; j_gene: TRBJ1-1; d_gene: -; abundance: few
CDR3aa: CATGTGDIYGYTF; CDR3nt: TGTGCCACCGGGACAGGGGACATCTATGGCTACACCTTC; len: 13; v_gene: TRBV30; j_gene: TRBJ1-2; d_gene: TRBD1; abundance: few
CDR3aa: CASRLSLAGPTGELFF; CDR3nt: TGTGCCAGCAGACTTTCTCTAGCGGGCCCCACCGGGGAGCTGTTTTTT; len: 16; v_gene: TRBV27; j_gene: TRBJ2-2; d_gene: TRBD2; abundance: -
CDR3aa: CASRLNTEAFF; CDR3nt: TGTGCCAGCAGGTTAAACACTGAAGCTTTCTTT; len: 11; v_gene: TRBV6-6; j_gene: TRBJ1-1; d_gene: -; abundance: few
CDR3aa: CASSRLGGGSYEQYF; CDR3nt: TGTGCCAGCAGTCGGTTAGGGGGCGGTTCCTACGAGCAGTACTTC; len: 15; v_gene: TRBV28; j_gene: TRBJ2-7; d_gene: TRBD1; abundance: -
CDR3aa: CASSQATWTSGRSYEQYF; CDR3nt: TGCGCCAGCAGCCAAGCGACCTGGACTAGCGGGAGGTCCTACGAGCAGTACTTC; len: 18; v_gene: TRBV4-1; j_gene: TRBJ2-7; d_gene: TRBD2; abundance: few
CDR3aa: CASSVWERDEQYF; CDR3nt: TGTGCCAGCTCCGTTTGGGAGCGAGACGAGCAGTACTTC; len: 13; v_gene: TRBV9; j_gene: TRBJ2-7; d_gene: -; abundance: few
CDR3aa: CASSQESQREGETQYF; CDR3nt: TGTGCCAGCAGCCAAGAATCCCAGCGGGAGGGGGAGACCCAGTACTTC; len: 16; v_gene: TRBV4-2; j_gene: TRBJ2-5; d_gene: TRBD2; abundance: -
CDR3aa: CASSAEGAPTQYF; CDR3nt: TGTGCCAGCAGCGCAGAGGGGGCACCCACGCAGTATTTT; len: 13; v_gene: TRBV9; j_gene: TRBJ2-3; d_gene: TRBD1; abundance: -
CDR3aa: CASSGPGGTFNYGYTF; CDR3nt: TGTGCCAGCAGCGGGCCAGGGGGGACTTTCAACTATGGCTACACCTTC; len: 16; v_gene: TRBV9; j_gene: TRBJ1-2; d_gene: TRBD1; abundance: -
CDR3aa: CASSLTSGNFLEQYF; CDR3nt: TGTGCCAGCAGCCTTACGAGCGGGAATTTTCTCGAGCAGTACTTC; len: 15; v_gene: TRBV27; j_gene: TRBJ2-7; d_gene: TRBD2; abundance: few
CDR3aa: CSVVRQGGTDTQYF; CDR3nt: TGCAGCGTTGTCCGACAGGGGGGCACAGATACGCAGTATTTT; len: 14; v_gene: TRBV29-1; j_gene: TRBJ2-3; d_gene: TRBD1; abundance: -
CDR3aa: CASSLWGGMNTEAFF; CDR3nt: TGTGCCAGCAGCTTATGGGGGGGAATGAACACTGAAGCTTTCTTT; len: 15; v_gene: TRBV7-2; j_gene: TRBJ1-1; d_gene: -; abundance: -
CDR3aa: CASQAGNSYEQYF; CDR3nt: TGTGCCAGTCAAGCAGGCAACTCCTACGAGCAGTACTTC; len: 13; v_gene: TRBV7-2; j_gene: TRBJ2-7; d_gene: -; abundance: few
CDR3aa: CASSYSVVRGYEQYF; CDR3nt: TGTGCCAGCAGTTACTCAGTTGTCAGGGGTTACGAGCAGTACTTC; len: 15; v_gene: TRBV6-5; j_gene: TRBJ2-7; d_gene: -; abundance: -
CDR3aa: CAWSDRDREAFF; CDR3nt: TGTGCCTGGAGTGACCGGGACAGGGAAGCTTTCTTT; len: 12; v_gene: TRBV30; j_gene: TRBJ1-1; d_gene: TRBD1; abundance: -
CDR3aa: CASSLGQGGETQYF; CDR3nt: TGTGCCAGCAGCCTGGGACAGGGGGGGGAGACCCAGTACTTC; len: 14; v_gene: TRBV5-8; j_gene: TRBJ2-5; d_gene: TRBD1; abundance: few
CDR3aa: CASSVSGIATKQYF; CDR3nt: TGTGCCAGCAGCGTTAGCGGGATAGCTACGAAGCAGTACTTC; len: 14; v_gene: TRBV2; j_gene: TRBJ2-7; d_gene: TRBD2; abundance: -
CDR3aa: CASSLVPENQPQHF; CDR3nt: TGTGCCAGCAGCTTGGTGCCAGAAAATCAGCCCCAGCATTTT; len: 14; v_gene: TRBV5-4; j_gene: TRBJ1-5; d_gene: -; abundance: -
CDR3aa: CASSQTPGQPQHF; CDR3nt: TGTGCCAGCAGCCAAACTCCGGGTCAGCCCCAGCATTTT; len: 13; v_gene: TRBV6-6; j_gene: TRBJ1-5; d_gene: -; abundance: few
CDR3aa: CACHSLGQGGYEQYF; CDR3nt: TGTGCCTGCCACTCGCTCGGACAGGGAGGTTACGAGCAGTACTTC; len: 15; v_gene: TRBV30; j_gene: TRBJ2-7; d_gene: TRBD1; abundance: few
CDR3aa: CASSQGGYGLTDTQYF; CDR3nt: TGCGCCAGCAGCCAAGGAGGATACGGACTCACAGATACGCAGTATTTT; len: 16; v_gene: TRBV4-1; j_gene: TRBJ2-3; d_gene: -; abundance: -
CDR3aa: CASSIDRGNSPLHF; CDR3nt: TGTGCCAGTAGTATAGACAGGGGTAATTCACCCCTCCACTTT; len: 14; v_gene: TRBV19; j_gene: TRBJ1-6; d_gene: -; abundance: -
CDR3aa: CASTLRDRDYEQYF; CDR3nt: TGTGCCAGCACCCTCCGGGACAGGGATTACGAGCAGTACTTC; len: 14; v_gene: TRBV6-6; j_gene: TRBJ2-7; d_gene: TRBD1; abundance: -
CDR3aa: CASAGVGGADSTDTQYF; CDR3nt: TGTGCCAGCGCCGGGGTCGGGGGGGCCGATAGCACAGATACGCAGTATTTT; len: 17; v_gene: TRBV7-8; j_gene: TRBJ2-3; d_gene: TRBD2; abundance: many
CDR3aa: CASSPPDSSGANVLTF; CDR3nt: TGTGCCAGCAGTCCACCAGACAGTTCTGGGGCCAACGTCCTGACTTTC; len: 16; v_gene: TRBV28; j_gene: TRBJ2-6; d_gene: -; abundance: -
CDR3aa: CASSQSQAGPYEQYF; CDR3nt: TGCGCCAGCAGCCAAAGTCAAGCGGGCCCCTACGAGCAGTACTTC; len: 15; v_gene: TRBV4-1; j_gene: TRBJ2-7; d_gene: -; abundance: once
CDR3aa: CASSQSGAMGSNEKLFF; CDR3nt: TGCGCCAGCAGCCAGAGCGGGGCGATGGGCTCTAATGAAAAACTGTTTTTT; len: 17; v_gene: TRBV4-1; j_gene: TRBJ1-4; d_gene: -; abundance: -
CDR3aa: CASSRQGGGTEAFF; CDR3nt: TGTGCCAGCAGTCGACAGGGTGGGGGGACTGAAGCTTTCTTT; len: 14; v_gene: TRBV2; j_gene: TRBJ1-1; d_gene: TRBD1; abundance: few
CDR3aa: CASSVRQGLTGELFF; CDR3nt: TGTGCCAGCAGCGTACGACAGGGACTCACCGGGGAGCTGTTTTTT; len: 15; v_gene: TRBV7-3; j_gene: TRBJ2-2; d_gene: -; abundance: -
CDR3aa: CASSLLIGTGITEAFF; CDR3nt: TGTGCCAGCAGTTTACTAATCGGGACAGGGATCACTGAAGCTTTCTTT; len: 16; v_gene: TRBV28; j_gene: TRBJ1-1; d_gene: TRBD1; abundance: -
CDR3aa: CASSFGTAFYEQYF; CDR3nt: TGTGCCAGCAGTTTTGGGACAGCCTTCTACGAGCAGTACTTC; len: 14; v_gene: TRBV27; j_gene: TRBJ2-7; d_gene: TRBD1; abundance: many
CDR3aa: CASSVGASGSEEQYF; CDR3nt: TGTGCCAGCAGCGTAGGGGCTAGCGGGAGTGAAGAGCAGTACTTC; len: 15; v_gene: TRBV9; j_gene: TRBJ2-7; d_gene: TRBD2; abundance: once
CDR3aa: CASNPGGETQYF; CDR3nt: TGTGCCAGTAACCCGGGAGGAGAGACCCAGTACTTC; len: 12; v_gene: TRBV19; j_gene: TRBJ2-5; d_gene: TRBD2; abundance: once
CDR3aa: CASSVASGNEQFF; CDR3nt: TGTGCCAGCAGCGTAGCATCGGGGAATGAGCAGTTCTTC; len: 13; v_gene: TRBV9; j_gene: TRBJ2-1; d_gene: -; abundance: -
CDR3aa: CASSFSYNEQFF; CDR3nt: TGTGCCAGCAGCTTCAGCTACAATGAGCAGTTCTTC; len: 12; v_gene: TRBV11-3; j_gene: TRBJ2-1; d_gene: -; abundance: -
CDR3aa: CASSPLAGISNEQYF; CDR3nt: TGTGCCAGCAGTCCTCTAGCGGGAATTTCCAACGAGCAGTACTTC; len: 15; v_gene: TRBV2; j_gene: TRBJ2-7; d_gene: TRBD2; abundance: -
CDR3aa: CAWSVTVDNSPLHF; CDR3nt: TGTGCCTGGAGTGTGACAGTTGATAATTCACCCCTCCACTTT; len: 14; v_gene: TRBV30; j_gene: TRBJ1-6; d_gene: -; abundance: -